Sequencing of this TCR beta chain was carried out in a study of T-cell memory formation after mild COVID-19. About the study: Largely, TCR clusters stayed within a single donor.

Notes on this clonotype: Antigen unknown.

Germline V gene data show CDR1 as KGHSH and CDR2 as LQKENI. CDR3 length: 14 amino acids. V was pared by 2 bases and J by 7 bases, with 14 bases between. From the 5' RACE reads, TCRdb called clonotypes with MiXCR, one entry per CDR3 protein. The sample records about 260,000 distinct CDR3 sequences, 15% to 20% being singletons. Study results and limitations: Among CD4+ contracting clones, most were CM and EM, and CD8+ ones EMRA. Among clones contracting day 15 to 85, CD4/CD8 was balanced, whereas later expanders leaned CD4+. A subset of responding clones appeared in pre-infection memory, suggesting cross-reactive memory joined.

This TCR came from a man between 18 and 35 years old who had mild COVID-19 (a few samples of this study predate the infection). Cell type and time point are not known. Sequencing was performed on PBMCs or a T cell subset sorted from them (not recorded which). The chain links TRBV18 to TRBJ1-2; possible D gene TRBD1, 5 bases. The CDR3 reads CASSPSAGESGYTF. The CDR3 bases are TGTGCCAGCTCACCATCTGCGGGGGAGAGTGGCTACACCTTC.